This is a list of T cell receptor beta chains from one sample in a study of shared clonotypes between healthy human individuals. TCRdb keeps only in-frame clones here, not all; method: immunoSEQ multiplex PCR. Counted here are over 800,000 clones, about 91% occurring once; the ten biggest clones make up around 24%. Material for sequencing was naive CD8+ T cells sorted from blood. All receptors come from a man aged 25-45 years in good health. Both conserved end residues are part of each CDR3. The D gene is left open where the match is weak. Not every row has a clone size; where given, it reads once, few, many or a size class.

D | J | size | V | DNA | CDR3
. | TRBJ2-7 | once | TRBV7-9 | TGTGCCAGCAGGAGAGGGTTCGACGAGCAGTACTTC | CASRRGFDEQYF
TRBD1 | TRBJ1-4 | . | TRBV7-8 | TGTGCCAGCAGCTCGGGACAGAGTAATGAAAAACTGTTTTTT | CASSSGQSNEKLFF
. | TRBJ2-3 | once | TRBV19 | TGTGCCACGAGACAGGTTAACACAGATACGCAGTATTTT | CATRQVNTDTQYF
. | TRBJ1-2 | . | TRBV5-1 | TGCGCCAGCAGCTTGGACGTCTATGGCTACACCTTC | CASSLDVYGYTF
. | TRBJ2-2 | . | TRBV5-1 | TGCGCCAGCAGCAGAAAGGACAGGAACACCGGGGAGCTGTTTTTT | CASSRKDRNTGELFF
. | TRBJ2-3 | many | TRBV6-1 | TGTGCCAGCAGTGAAGATTTAGGTAGCACAGATACGCAGTATTTT | CASSEDLGSTDTQYF
TRBD1 | TRBJ1-1 | . | TRBV2 | TGTGCCACCTTGGAGAGGGGGCGATTAACTGAAGCTTTCTTT | CATLERGRLTEAFF
TRBD1 | TRBJ1-1 | . | TRBV29-1 | TGCAGCGCAACGGACAGGGATGGCGCTTTCTTT | CSATDRDGAFF
. | TRBJ2-7 | . | TRBV11-2 | TGTGCCAGCAGCTTGGCGGGACTTTCACCCCGCTCCTACGAGCAGTACTTC | CASSLAGLSPRSYEQYF
. | TRBJ2-7 | . | TRBV27 | TGTGCCAGCAGTTTACTGGGAGACGAGCAGTACTTC | CASSLLGDEQYF
. | TRBJ2-1 | . | TRBV5-6 | TGTGCCAGCAGCTTGGTGGGTGGGGGTGAGCAGTTCTTC | CASSLVGGGEQFF
TRBD2 | TRBJ2-1 | . | TRBV7-2 | TGTGCCAGCAGCTTAGCTCCGGGAGGGGATTACAATGAGCAGTTCTTC | CASSLAPGGDYNEQFF
TRBD2 | TRBJ2-7 | . | TRBV7-9 | TGTGCCAGCAGTTCCCCCTTTAGCGGGAGCGTCGAGCAGTACTTC | CASSSPFSGSVEQYF
. | TRBJ2-2 | . | TRBV14 | TGTGCCAGCAGCCAACAGGGATACACCGGGGAGCTGTTTTTT | CASSQQGYTGELFF
. | TRBJ2-7 | once | TRBV7-8 | TGTGCCAGCGGAGGCCGGACCTCCTACGAGCAGTACTTC | CASGGRTSYEQYF
TRBD1 | TRBJ1-1 | . | TRBV2 | TGTGCCAGCAGTCAAATAGGACAGGACTATGAAGCTTTCTTT | CASSQIGQDYEAFF
. | TRBJ2-5 | . | TRBV5-1 | TGCGCCAGCAGCCTCCAAGAGACCCAGTACTTC | CASSLQETQYF
. | TRBJ2-4 | . | TRBV7-2 | TGTGCCAGCAGCTTAGTACAGGGCGGGAGCTTTGGCAAAAACATTCAGTACTTC | CASSLVQGGSFGKNIQYF
. | TRBJ2-1 | . | TRBV21-1 | TGTGCCAGCATCAGGGACCAGGGCCCTCAGAGCAATGAGCAGTTCTTC | CASIRDQGPQSNEQFF
TRBD1 | TRBJ2-7 | . | TRBV10-3 | TGTGCCATCAGTGAGAGGGGACAGACCCGAGACTACGAGCAGTACTTC | CAISERGQTRDYEQYF
TRBD2 | TRBJ2-3 | . | TRBV2 | TGTGCCAGCAAAGGGGAGACTAGCGGGGCGAACGCAGATACGCAGTATTTT | CASKGETSGANADTQYF
TRBD1 | TRBJ1-5 | once | TRBV19 | TGTGCCAGTAGTATTTGGACAGGGCGGGATCAGCCCCAGCATTTT | CASSIWTGRDQPQHF